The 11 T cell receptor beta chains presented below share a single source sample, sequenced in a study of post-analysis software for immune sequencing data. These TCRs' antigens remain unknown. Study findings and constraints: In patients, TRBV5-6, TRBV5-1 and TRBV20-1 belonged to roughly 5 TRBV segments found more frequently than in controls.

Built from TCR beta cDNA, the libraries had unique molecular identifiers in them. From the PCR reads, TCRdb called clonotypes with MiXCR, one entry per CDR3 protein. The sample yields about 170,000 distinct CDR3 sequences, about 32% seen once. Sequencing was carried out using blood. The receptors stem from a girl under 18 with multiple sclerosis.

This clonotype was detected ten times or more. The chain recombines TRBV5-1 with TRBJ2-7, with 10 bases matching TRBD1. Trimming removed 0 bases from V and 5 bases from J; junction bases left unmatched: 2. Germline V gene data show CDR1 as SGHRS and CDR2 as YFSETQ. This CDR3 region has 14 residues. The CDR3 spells CASSLGDRGHEQYF. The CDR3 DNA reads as TGCGCCAGCAGCTTGGGGGACAGGGGCCACGAGCAGTACTTC.

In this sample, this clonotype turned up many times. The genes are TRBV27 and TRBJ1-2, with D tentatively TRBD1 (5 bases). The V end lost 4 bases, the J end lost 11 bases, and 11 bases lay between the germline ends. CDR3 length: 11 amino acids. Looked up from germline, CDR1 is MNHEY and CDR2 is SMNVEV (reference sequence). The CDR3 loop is CASSSAGRYTF. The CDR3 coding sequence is TGTGCCAGCAGTTCCGCAGGGAGATACACCTTC.

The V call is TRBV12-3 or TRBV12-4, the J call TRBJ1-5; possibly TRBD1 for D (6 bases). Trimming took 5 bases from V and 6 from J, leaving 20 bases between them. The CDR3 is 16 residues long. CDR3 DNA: TGTGCCAGCAGTCCTCCCGGGGGGGGCATGGGTCAGCCCCAGCATTTT. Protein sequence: CASSPPGGGMGQPQHF.

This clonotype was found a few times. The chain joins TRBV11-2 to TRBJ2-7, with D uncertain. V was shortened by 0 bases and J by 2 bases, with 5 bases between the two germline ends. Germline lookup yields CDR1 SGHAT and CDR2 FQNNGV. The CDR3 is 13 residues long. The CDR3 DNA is TGTGCCAGCAGCTTAGACTATACCTACGAGCAGTACTTC. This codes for CASSLDYTYEQYF. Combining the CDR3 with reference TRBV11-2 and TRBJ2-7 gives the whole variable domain EAGVAQSPRYKIIEKRQSVAFWCNPISGHATLYWYQQILGQGPKLLIQFQNNGVVDDSQLPKDRFSAERLKGVDSTLKIQPAKLEDSAVYLCASSLDYTYEQYFGPGTRLTVT.

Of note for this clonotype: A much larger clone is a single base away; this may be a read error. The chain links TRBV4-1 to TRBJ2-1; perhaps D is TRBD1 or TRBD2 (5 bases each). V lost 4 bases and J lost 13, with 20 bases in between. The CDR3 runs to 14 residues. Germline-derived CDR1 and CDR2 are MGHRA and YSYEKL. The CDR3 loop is CASSPAGLGETQFF. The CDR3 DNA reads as TGCGCCAGCAGCCCTGCCGGGCTAGGGGAGACCCAGTTCTTC.

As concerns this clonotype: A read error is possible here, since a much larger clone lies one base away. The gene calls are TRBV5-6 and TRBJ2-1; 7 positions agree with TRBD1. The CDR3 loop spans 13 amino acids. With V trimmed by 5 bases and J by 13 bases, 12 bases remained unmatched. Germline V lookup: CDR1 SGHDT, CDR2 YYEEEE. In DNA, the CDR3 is TGTGCCAGCAGTTTCCAGCAGGGGGAGACCCAGTTCTTC. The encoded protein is CASSFQQGETQFF. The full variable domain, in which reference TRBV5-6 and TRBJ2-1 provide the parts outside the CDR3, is DAGVTQSPTHLIKTRGQQVTLRCSPKSGHDTVSWYQQALGQGPQFIFQYYEEEERQRGNFPDRFSGHQFPNYSSELNVNALLLGDSALYLCASSFQQGETQFFGPGTRLTVL.

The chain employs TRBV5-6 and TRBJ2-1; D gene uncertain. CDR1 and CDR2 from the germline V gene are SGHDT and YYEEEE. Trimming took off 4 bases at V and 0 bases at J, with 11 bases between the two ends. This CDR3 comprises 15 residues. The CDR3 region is CASSAPWVSYNEQFF. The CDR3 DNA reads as TGTGCCAGCAGCGCCCCATGGGTCTCCTACAATGAGCAGTTCTTC.

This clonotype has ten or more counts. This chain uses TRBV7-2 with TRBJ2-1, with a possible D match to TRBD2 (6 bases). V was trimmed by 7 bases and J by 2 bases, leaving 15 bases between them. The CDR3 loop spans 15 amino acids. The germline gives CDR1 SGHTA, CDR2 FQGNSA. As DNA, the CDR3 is TGTGCCAGCACCCCGGAGGGAGCTCCCTACAATGAGCAGTTCTTC. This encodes CASTPEGAPYNEQFF.

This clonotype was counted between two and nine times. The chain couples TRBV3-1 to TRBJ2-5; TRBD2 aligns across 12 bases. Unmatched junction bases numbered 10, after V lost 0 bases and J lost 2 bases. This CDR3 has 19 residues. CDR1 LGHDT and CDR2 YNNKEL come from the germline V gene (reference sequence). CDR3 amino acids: CASSQELTSGRSGQETQYF. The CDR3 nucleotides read TGTGCCAGCAGCCAAGAGTTGACTAGCGGGAGAAGTGGGCAAGAGACCCAGTACTTC.

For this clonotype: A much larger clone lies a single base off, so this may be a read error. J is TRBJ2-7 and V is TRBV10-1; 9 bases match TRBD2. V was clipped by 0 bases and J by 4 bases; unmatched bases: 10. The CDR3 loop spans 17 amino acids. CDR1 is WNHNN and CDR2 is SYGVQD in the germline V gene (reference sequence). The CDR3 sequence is CASSESRSREGRYEQYF. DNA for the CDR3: TGCGCCAGCAGTGAGTCCAGGTCGCGGGAGGGCCGTTACGAGCAGTACTTC.

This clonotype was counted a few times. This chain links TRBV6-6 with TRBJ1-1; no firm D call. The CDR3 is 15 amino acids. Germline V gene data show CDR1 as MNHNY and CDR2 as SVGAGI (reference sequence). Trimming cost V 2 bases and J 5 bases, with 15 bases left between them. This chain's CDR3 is CASSYSPDFFTEAFF. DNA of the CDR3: TGTGCCAGCAGTTACAGTCCAGATTTCTTTACTGAAGCTTTCTTT.